The 11 T cell receptor beta chains below were found in one sample sequenced in a study of PD-1 blockade in classical Hodgkin lymphoma. Generated by immunoSEQ multiplex PCR, the TCRdb table keeps only in-frame clones and is missing some. The sample contains some 9,700 clones, about 84% of which appear only once. The time point is: cycle 4 day 1 (C4D1), after 6 weeks of nivolumab. Relapses following autologous stem cell transplantation were seen in all patients, with brentuximab vedotin exposure varying. Sequenced here: peripheral blood mononuclear cells (PBMCs), sampled before the fourth cycle of nivolumab. These TCRs come from a human donor with classical Hodgkin lymphoma.

The rearrangement links TRBV6-1 to TRBJ1-1; no clear D gene. Germline assignment: CDR1 MNHNS and CDR2 SASEGT. Trimming removed 0 bases at V and 8 bases at J, with 16 bases between. The CDR3 runs to 15 residues. The CDR3 sequence is CASSEAAGRPGEAFF. The DNA of the CDR3 is TGTGCCAGCAGTGAAGCGGCGGGCCGCCCGGGGGAAGCTTTCTTT.

The J gene is TRBJ1-5, the V gene TRBV23-1, with D unresolved. TRBV23-1 is flagged as an ORF with uncertain function. There are 12 residues in the CDR3. Trimming removed 10 bases from V and 0 bases from J, with 7 bases in between. The CDR3 reads CATVRSNQPQHF. CDR3 nucleotide sequence: TGCGCCACCGTCCGTAGCAATCAGCCCCAGCATTTT.

This chain joins TRBV5-6 and TRBJ1-3; no reliable D call. V was shortened by 1 base and J by 0 bases, with 8 bases between the two germline ends. The CDR3 extends over 15 amino acids. CDR1 is SGHDT, CDR2 YYEEEE, per germline. In DNA, the CDR3 is TGTGCCAGCAGCTTGTTTGAGCGCTCTGGAAACACCATATATTTT. This codes for CASSLFERSGNTIYF.

This clone was detected once. V gene TRBV21-1 combines with J gene TRBJ2-3. TRBV21-1 counts as a pseudogene. The CDR3 has 14 residues. CDR3 protein: CASSTLLNADTQYF. The CDR3 nucleotides are TGTGCCAGCAGCACCCTTTTGAATGCAGATACGCAGTATTTT.

Only a few counts were recorded for this clone. The rearrangement uses TRBV2 and TRBJ2-5; D possibly uses TRBD1 or TRBD2 (5 bases each). Germline V lookup: CDR1 SNHLY, CDR2 FYNNEI. The CDR3 is 15 residues long. The V end was cut by 9 bases, the J end by 5 bases, with 22 bases between. The CDR3: CARKEIGDLGETQYF. In DNA, the CDR3 is TGTGCCAGAAAGGAGATCGGGGACCTGGGGGAGACCCAGTACTTC.

V is TRBV29-1 and J is TRBJ2-3; 11 bases are shared with TRBD2. Germline loops: CDR1 SQVTM, CDR2 ANQGSEA. This CDR3 has 15 residues. The V and J ends lost 2 bases and 4 bases, in that order; junction bases with no gene match: 5. CDR3 nucleotide sequence: TGCAGCGTTGAATACGGGACTAGCGGCGCAGATACGCAGTATTTT. It codes for CSVEYGTSGADTQYF.

The chain uses TRBV7-4 and TRBJ1-1; D possibly corresponds to TRBD1 (6 bases). In germline, CDR1 is SGHVT, CDR2 SQSDAQ. Trimming shortened V by 1 base and J by 0 bases, and 12 bases separated the two germline ends. The CDR3 spans 16 residues. The DNA of the CDR3 is TGTGCCAGCAGCTTAGTTGAAGGACAGTTGAACACTGAAGCTTTCTTT. Protein: CASSLVEGQLNTEAFF.

This sequence joins TRBV5-6 and TRBJ1-5, with D tentatively TRBD1 (5 bases). Trimming left V 0 bases short and J 9 bases short, with 7 bases between. Germline CDR1 reads SGHDT; CDR2 reads YYEEEE. There are 12 residues in the CDR3. CDR3 DNA sequence: TGTGCCAGCAGCTTGGGGGGCGGGCCCCAGCATTTT. Protein product: CASSLGGGPQHF.

The chain uses TRBV27 and TRBJ1-2, with D unresolved. This CDR3 comprises 14 residues. CDR1 is MNHEY and CDR2 is SMNVEV in the germline V gene (reference sequence). Trimming pared 3 bases from V and 4 bases from J, leaving 12 bases between. The CDR3 loop is CASSFSDRPYGYTF. CDR3 DNA sequence: TGTGCCAGCAGTTTCAGCGACCGGCCCTATGGCTACACCTTC.

This clone has only a few counts. The rearrangement joins TRBV11-2 to TRBJ2-7, with D perhaps matching TRBD1 (6 bases). The V and J ends lost 5 bases and 2 bases respectively, with 13 bases between them. This CDR3 spans 14 amino acids. Germline V gene sequence: CDR1 SGHAT, CDR2 FQNNGV. CDR3 amino acids: CASSTRRDTYEQYF. The CDR3 region has the DNA TGTGCCAGCAGCACCCGACGGGACACCTACGAGCAGTACTTC.

This sequence joins TRBV5-1 and TRBJ2-7, with no clear D. This CDR3 region has 13 residues. In germline, CDR1 is SGHRS, CDR2 YFSETQ. V was pared by 1 base and J by 3 bases, with 8 bases between. CDR3 sequence: CASSLSLFYEQYF. The CDR3 nucleotides read TGCGCCAGCAGCTTGTCCTTATTCTACGAGCAGTACTTC.